This T cell receptor beta chain was recovered during a study of PD-L1 blockade in urothelial cancer. Study overall: Analyzed time points were 3 weeks (second dose) and 6 weeks after therapy began.

The cohort comprised individuals with locally advanced or metastatic urothelial carcinoma. Each individual provided 1 to 8 samples (taken pretreatment and on-treatment). V shed 6 bases and J 4 bases; nucleotides not matched to a gene: 12. The CDR3 consists of 16 residues. Looked up from germline, CDR1 is MRHNA and CDR2 is SNTAGT. Generated by immunoSEQ multiplex PCR, the TCRdb table keeps only in-frame clones and is missing some. The sample holds under 35,000 clones, around 86% seen once. The starting material was PBMCs, obtained around atezolizumab (anti-PD-L1) treatment. The TCR was taken from a middle-aged man with urothelial cancer. The chain joins TRBV6-4 to TRBJ2-3; 8 positions agree with TRBD2. This CDR3 is CASSPFSGGAPDTQYF. CDR3 nucleotide sequence: TGTGCCAGCAGCCCGTTCTCCGGGGGGGCACCAGATACGCAGTATTTT.